This is a list of T cell receptor beta chains from one sample in a study of blood T cell repertoires in COVID-19. Clones were read by immunoSEQ multiplex PCR, and TCRdb kept only the in-frame ones, dropping some. The table records around 100,000 clones, approximately 79% of them present only once. Sequenced input: peripheral blood. The receptor source for this set is a man in his 70s with active or convalescent COVID-19. Both conserved end residues are part of each CDR3. D genes are given only for firm matches. Only some rows state a clone size, as once, few, many or a class for expanded clones.

clone size: once; V gene: TRBV5-6; D gene: NA; J gene: TRBJ2-2; CDR3 DNA: TGTGCCAGCAGCTTGCTAGGGGACACCGGGGAGCTGTTTTTT; CDR3 protein: CASSLLGDTGELFF
clone size: NA; V gene: TRBV27; D gene: TRBD1; J gene: TRBJ2-1; CDR3 DNA: TGTGCCAGCATGGACAGGTCGAGGTACAATGAGCAGTTCTTC; CDR3 protein: CASMDRSRYNEQFF
clone size: NA; V gene: TRBV2; D gene: TRBD1; J gene: TRBJ1-1; CDR3 DNA: TGTGCCAGCAGCGATTCGGGGACAGGGGTTGGAACTGAAGCTTTCTTT; CDR3 protein: CASSDSGTGVGTEAFF
clone size: NA; V gene: TRBV2; D gene: TRBD1; J gene: TRBJ2-7; CDR3 DNA: TGTGCCAGCAGGGTGGGGACAGTTAGCTCCTACGAGCAGTACTTC; CDR3 protein: CASRVGTVSSYEQYF
clone size: NA; V gene: TRBV7-3; D gene: NA; J gene: TRBJ2-5; CDR3 DNA: TGTGCCAGCAGCCAAGGACAGAAAGAGACCCAGTACTTC; CDR3 protein: CASSQGQKETQYF
clone size: NA; V gene: TRBV10-2; D gene: TRBD2; J gene: TRBJ2-4; CDR3 DNA: TGCGCCAGCGCAAGGCGGGAGGGCATCCCCAAAAACATTCAGTACTTC; CDR3 protein: CASARREGIPKNIQYF
clone size: NA; V gene: TRBV5-1; D gene: NA; J gene: TRBJ2-1; CDR3 DNA: TGCGCCAGCAGTGGGAAGCGGGCGTGGGATGAGCAGTTCTTC; CDR3 protein: CASSGKRAWDEQFF
clone size: NA; V gene: TRBV18; D gene: NA; J gene: TRBJ1-2; CDR3 DNA: TGTGCCAGCTCACCCCTAACAGGGAATGATAATGGCTACACCTTC; CDR3 protein: CASSPLTGNDNGYTF
clone size: NA; V gene: TRBV5-1; D gene: NA; J gene: TRBJ2-7; CDR3 DNA: TGCGCCAGCAGCCGTGAGTACGAGCAGTACTTC; CDR3 protein: CASSREYEQYF
clone size: NA; V gene: TRBV5-4; D gene: TRBD1; J gene: TRBJ1-3; CDR3 DNA: TGTGCCAGCAGCTCAGTCTTGGGACAGGGGCTCGGAAACACCATATATTTT; CDR3 protein: CASSSVLGQGLGNTIYF
clone size: many; V gene: TRBV7-6; D gene: TRBD2; J gene: TRBJ2-1; CDR3 DNA: TGTGCCAGCAGCGTGGGACTAGCGGGAGTCACTGAGCAGTTCTTC; CDR3 protein: CASSVGLAGVTEQFF
clone size: NA; V gene: TRBV7-7; D gene: NA; J gene: TRBJ2-2; CDR3 DNA: TGTGCTAGCAGCTTGGGGCAGGGGTTCACCGGGGAGCTGTTTTTT; CDR3 protein: CASSLGQGFTGELFF
clone size: NA; V gene: TRBV2; D gene: NA; J gene: TRBJ1-1; CDR3 DNA: TGTGCCTGCACGGTTGGACAGATGAACACTGAAGCTTTCTTT; CDR3 protein: CACTVGQMNTEAFF
clone size: NA; V gene: TRBV3-1/TRBV3-2; D gene: NA; J gene: TRBJ2-5; CDR3 DNA: TGTGCCAGCAGCCGACTAGGGACTCACCAAGAGACCCAGTACTTC; CDR3 protein: CASSRLGTHQETQYF